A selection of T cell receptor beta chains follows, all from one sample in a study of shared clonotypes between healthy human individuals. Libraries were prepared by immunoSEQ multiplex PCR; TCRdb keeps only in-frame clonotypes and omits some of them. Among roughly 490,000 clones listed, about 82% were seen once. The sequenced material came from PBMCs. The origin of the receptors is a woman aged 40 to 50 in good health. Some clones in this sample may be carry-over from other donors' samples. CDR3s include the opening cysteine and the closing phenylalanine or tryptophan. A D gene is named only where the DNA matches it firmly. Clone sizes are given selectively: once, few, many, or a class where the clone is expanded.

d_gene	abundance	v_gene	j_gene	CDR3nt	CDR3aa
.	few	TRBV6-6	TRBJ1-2	TGTGCCAGCAGTTACTCGAGGTACAGGGACGGCTACACCTTC	CASSYSRYRDGYTF
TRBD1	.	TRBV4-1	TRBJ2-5	TGCGCCAGCAGCCAAGCGGGACAGCAAGAGACCCAGTACTTC	CASSQAGQQETQYF
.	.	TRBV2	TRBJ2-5	TGTGCCACGGACCGCGGCCAAGAGACCCAGTACTTC	CATDRGQETQYF
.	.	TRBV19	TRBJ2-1	TGTGCCAGTAGACCCGGGTCGACCCCCTACAATGAGCAGTTCTTC	CASRPGSTPYNEQFF
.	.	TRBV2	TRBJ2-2	TGTGCCAGCAGTGATAACAGGGCGAGGACCGGGGAGCTGTTTTTT	CASSDNRARTGELFF
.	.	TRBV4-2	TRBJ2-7	TGTGCCAGCAGCTTGGCCCCCGGGGGGCACGAGCAGTACTTC	CASSLAPGGHEQYF
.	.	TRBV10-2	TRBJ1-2	TGCGCCAGCAGTGAGAAGGGGGTCGATGGCTACACCTTC	CASSEKGVDGYTF
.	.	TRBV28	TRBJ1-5	TGTGCCAGCACCCCCTTGGGCAGGGATGGCAATCAGCCCCAGCATTTT	CASTPLGRDGNQPQHF
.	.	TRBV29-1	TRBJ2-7	TGCAGCGTGACCCGGGGGGCGAATGCCGAGCAGTACTTC	CSVTRGANAEQYF
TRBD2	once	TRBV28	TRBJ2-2	TGTGCCAGCAGGACGACTAGCGGAGATTCGAACACCGGGGAGCTGTTTTTT	CASRTTSGDSNTGELFF
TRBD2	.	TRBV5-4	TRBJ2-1	TGTGCCAGCAGCCGGGAGGGTGGCGGGTCCTACAATGAGCAGTTCTTC	CASSREGGGSYNEQFF
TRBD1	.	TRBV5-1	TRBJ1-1	TGCGCCAGCAGCTTGACAGGGGGCGGAGGTACTGAAGCTTTCTTT	CASSLTGGGGTEAFF
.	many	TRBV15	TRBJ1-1	TGTGCCACCAGCAGAGATGGTCGGGCAGGTACTGAAGCTTTCTTT	CATSRDGRAGTEAFF
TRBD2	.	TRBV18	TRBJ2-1	TGTGCCAGCTCACCACAGGAGCGGGAGGCGACATTGAATGAGCAGTTCTTC	CASSPQEREATLNEQFF
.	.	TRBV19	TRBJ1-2	TGTGCCAGTAGTATAGGTAACCCGCCTGCGACCTTC	CASSIGNPPATF
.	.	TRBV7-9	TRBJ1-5	TGTGCCAGCAGCTTAGGGGGAGGAAATCAGCCCCAGCATTTT	CASSLGGGNQPQHF
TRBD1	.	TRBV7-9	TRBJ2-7	TGTGCCAGCAGTCCACGATCCTCCGGGACAGTCTACGAGCAGTACTTC	CASSPRSSGTVYEQYF
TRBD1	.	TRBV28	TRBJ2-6	TGTGCCAGCAGAACCGGGACAGGGAGGACTGGGGCCAACGTCCTGACTTTC	CASRTGTGRTGANVLTF
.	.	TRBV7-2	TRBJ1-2	TGTGCCAGCAGCTCCGCGGGCGGCCCGGGGGGCTACACCTTC	CASSSAGGPGGYTF
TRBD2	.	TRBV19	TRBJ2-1	TGTGCCAGTAGTACCGGGACTAGCAACTACAATGAGCAGTTCTTC	CASSTGTSNYNEQFF
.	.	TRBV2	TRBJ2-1	TGTGCCAGCAGTGGGTCCATGGGGAATGAGCAGTTCTTC	CASSGSMGNEQFF
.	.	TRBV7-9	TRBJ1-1	TGTGCCAGCAGCCCCGGGGTTCTGAACACTGAAGCTTTCTTT	CASSPGVLNTEAFF
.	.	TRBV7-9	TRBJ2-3	TGTGCCAGCAGCGCTCCCCAGGGATACACAGATACGCAGTATTTT	CASSAPQGYTDTQYF
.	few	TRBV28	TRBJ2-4	TGTGCCAGCAGTCTAGGGGCGCTGGGGTCCCAAAACATTCAGTACTTC	CASSLGALGSQNIQYF
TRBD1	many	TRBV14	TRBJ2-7	TGTGCCAGCAGCCCCTGGGGGACAGGCTCCTACGAGCAGTACTTC	CASSPWGTGSYEQYF
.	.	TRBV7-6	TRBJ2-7	TGTGCCAGCAGCTTAGCGCCCTACGAGCAGTACTTC	CASSLAPYEQYF